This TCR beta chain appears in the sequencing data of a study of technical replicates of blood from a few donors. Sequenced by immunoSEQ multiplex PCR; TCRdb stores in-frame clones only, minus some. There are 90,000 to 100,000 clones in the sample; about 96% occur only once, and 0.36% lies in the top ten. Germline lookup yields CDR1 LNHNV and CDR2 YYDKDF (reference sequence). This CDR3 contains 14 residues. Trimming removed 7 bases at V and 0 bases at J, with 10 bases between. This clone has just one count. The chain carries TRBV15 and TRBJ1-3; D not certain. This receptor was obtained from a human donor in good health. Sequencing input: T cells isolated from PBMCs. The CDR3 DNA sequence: TGTGCCACCACGGCGGGTTTCTCTGGAAACACCATATATTTT. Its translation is CATTAGFSGNTIYF.